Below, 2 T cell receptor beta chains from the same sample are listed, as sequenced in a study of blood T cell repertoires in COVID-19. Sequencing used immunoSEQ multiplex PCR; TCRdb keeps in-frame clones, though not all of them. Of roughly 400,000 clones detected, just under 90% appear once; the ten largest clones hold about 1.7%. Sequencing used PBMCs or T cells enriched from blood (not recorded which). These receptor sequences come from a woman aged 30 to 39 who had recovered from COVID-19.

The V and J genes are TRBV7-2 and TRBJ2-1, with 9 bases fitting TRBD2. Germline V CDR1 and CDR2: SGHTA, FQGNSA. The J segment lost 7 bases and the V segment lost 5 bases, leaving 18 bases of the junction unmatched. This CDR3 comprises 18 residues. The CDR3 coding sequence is TGTGCCAGCAGCCCCCAAGCTAGCGGGATCCAGCTAAGGAATGAGCAGTTCTTC. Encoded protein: CASSPQASGIQLRNEQFF.

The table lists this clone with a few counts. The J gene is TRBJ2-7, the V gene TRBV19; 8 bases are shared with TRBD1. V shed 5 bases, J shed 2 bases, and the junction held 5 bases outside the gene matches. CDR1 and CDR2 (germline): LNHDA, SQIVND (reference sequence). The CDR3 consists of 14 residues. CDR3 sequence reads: CASSPGQVTYEQYF. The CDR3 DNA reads TGTGCCAGTAGTCCGGGACAGGTGACCTACGAGCAGTACTTC.